One sample yielded the 3 T cell receptor beta chains listed below, sequenced in a study of CD8+ T cells in alopecia areata. Sequencing used cDNA as its template, made by extracting RNA and reverse transcribing it. Sequencing was performed with immunoSEQ multiplex PCR; in TCRdb, only in-frame clones are kept and a portion is missing. The table includes approximately 200,000 clones, 55% to 70% detected once. Stated treatment: oral pan-JAK inhibitor, 5-10 mg twice daily. Here the sequenced sample was CD4+ T cells sorted from blood, taken at week 4, from a patient treated with tofacitinib. These receptors were taken from a human donor with alopecia areata.

This clone was seen more than once but under ten times. J is TRBJ2-1 and V is TRBV10-3; a possible D gene is TRBD1 (5 bases). CDR1 and CDR2 (germline): ENHRY, SYGVKD. The CDR3 consists of 13 residues. Trimming shortened V by 8 bases and J by 6 bases, and 14 bases separated the two germline ends. The CDR3 loop reads CAIGAATGNEQFF. The DNA of the CDR3 is TGTGCCATCGGGGCCGCTACCGGCAATGAGCAGTTCTTC.

The chain links TRBV30 to TRBJ1-2, with TRBD1 matching 10 bases. Germline V CDR1 and CDR2: GTSNPN, SVGIG (reference sequence). This CDR3 contains 17 residues. Trimming took 2 bases from V and 5 from J; bases not matched to a gene: 14. CDR3 sequence (DNA): TGTGCCTGGAGTCCCCGGGACAGGGGAATGGGTTCTTATGGCTACACCTTC. Translated: CAWSPRDRGMGSYGYTF. Based on the CDR3 plus reference TRBV30 and TRBJ1-2, the full variable domain is SQTIHQWPATLVQPVGSPLSLECTVEGTSNPNLYWYRQAAGRGLQLLFYSVGIGQISSEVPQNLSASRPQDRQFILSSKKLLLSDSGFYLCAWSPRDRGMGSYGYTFGSGTRLTVV.

The chain couples TRBV4-2 to TRBJ2-3; the D gene is possibly TRBD1 (6 bases). Trimming shortened V by 0 bases and J by 2 bases, and 9 bases separated the two germline ends. CDR1 is LGHNA and CDR2 is YNFKEQ in the germline V gene. This CDR3 region has 15 residues. The CDR3 spells CASSQEGGPTDTQYF. CDR3 sequence (DNA): TGTGCCAGCAGCCAAGAAGGGGGACCCACAGATACGCAGTATTTT.